These 15 T cell receptor beta chains were sequenced from one sample in a study of cytomegalovirus exposure and HLA in healthy donors. 13 Jbeta primers and 60 Vbeta primers were used for the PCR. Profiling relied on immunoSEQ multiplex PCR, and the TCRdb table lists in-frame clones only, not all of them. The repertoire includes some 95,000 clones, roughly 71% of them detected once, and about 5% sits in the top ten. The sample consisted of PBMCs. All receptors come from a middle-aged woman in good health and CMV-seronegative.

The V gene is TRBV5-6, the J gene TRBJ1-1, with a tentative D call TRBD1 (5 bases). Looked up from germline, CDR1 is SGHDT and CDR2 is YYEEEE. The CDR3 is made up of 15 amino acids. V gave up 5 bases and J gave up 3 bases, with 17 bases separating them. In DNA, the CDR3 is TGTGCCAGCAGTTCCCTTGACAGACCATACACTGAAGCTTTCTTT. It yields the protein CASSSLDRPYTEAFF. Full variable domain (rest looked up from reference TRBV5-6 and TRBJ1-1): DAGVTQSPTHLIKTRGQQVTLRCSPKSGHDTVSWYQQALGQGPQFIFQYYEEEERQRGNFPDRFSGHQFPNYSSELNVNALLLGDSALYLCASSSLDRPYTEAFFGQGTRLTVV.

The V and J genes are TRBV7-8 and TRBJ2-7; 7 bases align to TRBD1. Looked up from germline, CDR1 is SGHVS and CDR2 is FQNEAQ. The CDR3 is 14 residues long. J lost 3 bases, V lost 3 bases, and 5 bases had no gene match. The CDR3 nucleotides read TGTGCCAGCAGCTTTAGACAGGGTGGCTACGAGCAGTACTTC. It codes for CASSFRQGGYEQYF.

The V and J genes are TRBV6-5 and TRBJ1-4, with D uncertain. The CDR3 covers 14 residues. The germline V gene encodes CDR1 MNHEY and CDR2 SVGAGI. Trimming removed 0 bases at V and 4 bases at J, with 6 bases between. The CDR3 loop is CASSYSSLNEKLFF. CDR3 sequence (DNA): TGTGCCAGCAGTTACTCGTCCCTTAATGAAAAACTGTTTTTT.

This clone was detected once. V usage is TRBV9 and J usage is TRBJ1-2, with D tentatively TRBD1 (6 bases). Germline CDR1 and CDR2: SGDLS and YYNGEE. This CDR3 contains 13 residues. V dropped 4 bases and J dropped 6 bases, with 13 bases sitting between them. The CDR3 coding sequence is TGTGCCAGCAGCTCCAGGGGTCGCGATGGCTACACCTTC. Residues: CASSSRGRDGYTF.

This clone has a single count. V gene TRBV7-9 combines with J gene TRBJ2-2; weak D call: TRBD1 (5 bases). The V end was cut by 5 bases, the J end by 4 bases, with 14 bases between. This CDR3 spans 15 amino acids. Looked up from germline, CDR1 is SEHNR and CDR2 is FQNEAQ (reference sequence). As DNA, the CDR3 is TGTGCCAGCAGCCAGGGAAGGGCGACCACCGGGGAGCTGTTTTTT. Translation gives CASSQGRATTGELFF.

The V call is TRBV5-6, the J call TRBJ2-5; possibly TRBD2 for D (6 bases). Germline V CDR1 and CDR2: SGHDT, YYEEEE. This CDR3 spans 12 amino acids. V was clipped by 5 bases and J by 5 bases, with 10 bases between them. CDR3 nucleotides: TGTGCCAGCAGGAGCGGGCATGAGACCCAGTACTTC. Its translation: CASRSGHETQYF.

V is TRBV7-2 and J is TRBJ1-2, with unresolved D. The CDR3 runs to 14 residues. Germline V gene sequence: CDR1 SGHTA, CDR2 FQGNSA. Trimming shortened V by 5 bases and J by 3 bases, and 13 bases separated the two germline ends. The DNA of the CDR3 is TGTGCCAGCAGCCCCACCATCGGGTACTATGGCTACACCTTC. Residues: CASSPTIGYYGYTF.

The gene calls are TRBV13 and TRBJ2-1; D gene unclear. The CDR3 consists of 11 residues. CDR1 is PRHDT, CDR2 FYEKMQ, per germline (reference sequence). Trimming left V 5 bases short and J 6 bases short, with 5 bases between. The CDR3 coding sequence is TGTGCCAGCAGCGATAGCAATGAGCAGTTCTTC. Encoded protein: CASSDSNEQFF.

The chain recombines TRBV7-2 with TRBJ2-1; 8 bases are shared with TRBD2. Germline assignment: CDR1 SGHTA and CDR2 FQGNSA. The ends lost 1 base at V and 4 bases at J; junction bases unmatched: 9. The CDR3 has 17 amino acids. For the CDR3, the DNA is TGTGCCAGCAGCTTAGTCGAAGCGGGGGTTTTTTACAATGAGCAGTTCTTC. Its translation: CASSLVEAGVFYNEQFF.

The J gene is TRBJ2-1, the V gene TRBV10-1, with 7 bases fitting TRBD2. After removal of 3 bases from V and 5 bases from J, the junction contained 7 bases not matched to a gene. The CDR3 has 15 amino acids. Germline V CDR1 and CDR2: WNHNN, SYGVQD (reference sequence). This CDR3 reads CASSDLASGNNEQFF. In nucleotides, the CDR3 is TGCGCCAGCAGTGATTTGGCTAGCGGTAACAATGAGCAGTTCTTC.

The V call is TRBV4-3, the J call TRBJ2-7; TRBD1 agrees at 7 bases. The CDR3 contains 16 residues. The ends lost 3 bases at V and 0 bases at J; junction bases unmatched: 8. Per germline, CDR1 LGHNA and CDR2 YSLEER. The CDR3 nucleotides are TGCGCCAGCAGCCATACCCCGGGACAGATCTCCTACGAGCAGTACTTC. It encodes CASSHTPGQISYEQYF.

The chain links TRBV7-8 to TRBJ1-2; TRBD1 aligns across 10 bases. J gave up 3 bases and V 2 bases, and 3 bases lay outside the gene matches. The CDR3 consists of 15 residues. From germline, CDR1 is SGHVS and CDR2 FQNEAQ. CDR3 nucleotide sequence: TGTGCCAGCAGCTTACGGGACAGGGGTGACTATGGCTACACCTTC. Amino acids: CASSLRDRGDYGYTF.

V gene TRBV2 combines with J gene TRBJ2-1; TRBD1 matches at 7 bases. There are 17 residues in the CDR3. With 8 bases clipped from V and 3 bases from J, the junction kept 16 bases outside the gene matches. Germline V gene lookup returns CDR1 SNHLY and CDR2 FYNNEI. CDR3 protein: CASLFRTGTANYNEQFF. CDR3 DNA: TGTGCCAGCCTTTTCAGAACCGGGACAGCAAACTACAATGAGCAGTTCTTC. The full variable domain, with the rest looked up from reference TRBV2 and TRBJ2-1, is EPEVTQTPSHQVTQMGQEVILRCVPISNHLYFYWYRQILGQKVEFLVSFYNNEISEKSEIFDDQFSVERPDGSNFTLKIRSTKLEDSAMYFCASLFRTGTANYNEQFFGPGTRLTVL.

V usage is TRBV2 and J usage is TRBJ1-1; the D is unclear. Germline lookup yields CDR1 SNHLY and CDR2 FYNNEI. Trimming pared 6 bases from V and 0 bases from J, leaving 14 bases between. The CDR3 totals 15 residues. The CDR3 loop reads CASREGGRMNTEAFF. In DNA form, the CDR3 reads TGTGCCAGCAGGGAGGGAGGACGGATGAACACTGAAGCTTTCTTT.

The DNA for the CDR3 is TGCGCCAGCAGCTTGTTCGGTGCCACAGATACGCAGTATTTT. Translated, it gives CASSLFGATDTQYF. The chain has TRBV5-1 and TRBJ2-3; D remains unclear. The CDR3 sequence is 14 residues long. Looked up from germline, CDR1 is SGHRS and CDR2 is YFSETQ. V lost 1 base and J lost 2, with 8 bases in between.